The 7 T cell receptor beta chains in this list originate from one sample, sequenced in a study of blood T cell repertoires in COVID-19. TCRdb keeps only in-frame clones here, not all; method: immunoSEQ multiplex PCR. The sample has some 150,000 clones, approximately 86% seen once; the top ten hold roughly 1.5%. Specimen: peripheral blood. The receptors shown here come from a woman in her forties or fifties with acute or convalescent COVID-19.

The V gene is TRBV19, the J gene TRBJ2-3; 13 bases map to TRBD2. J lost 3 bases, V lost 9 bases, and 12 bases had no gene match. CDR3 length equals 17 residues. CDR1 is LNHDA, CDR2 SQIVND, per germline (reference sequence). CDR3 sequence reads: CASASRTSGSGTDTQYF. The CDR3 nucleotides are TGTGCCAGCGCCTCGAGGACTAGCGGGAGCGGGACAGATACGCAGTATTTT.

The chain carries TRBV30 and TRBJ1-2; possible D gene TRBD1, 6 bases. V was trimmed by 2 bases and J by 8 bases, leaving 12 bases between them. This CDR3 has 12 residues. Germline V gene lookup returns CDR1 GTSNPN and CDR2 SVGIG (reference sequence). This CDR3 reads CAWSRGAEGYTF. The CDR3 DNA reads TGTGCCTGGAGTCGGGGGGCTGAGGGCTACACCTTC.

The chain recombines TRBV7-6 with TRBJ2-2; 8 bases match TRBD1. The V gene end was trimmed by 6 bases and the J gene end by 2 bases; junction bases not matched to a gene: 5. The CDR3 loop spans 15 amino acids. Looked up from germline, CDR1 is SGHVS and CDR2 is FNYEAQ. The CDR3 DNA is TGTGCCAGCAGGGGACAGGTTTTCAACACCGGGGAGCTGTTTTTT. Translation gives CASRGQVFNTGELFF.

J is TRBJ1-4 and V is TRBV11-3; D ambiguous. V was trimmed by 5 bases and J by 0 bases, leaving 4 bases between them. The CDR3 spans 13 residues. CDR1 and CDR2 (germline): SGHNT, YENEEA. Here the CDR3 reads CASSRATNEKLFF. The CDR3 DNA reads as TGTGCCAGCAGCCGGGCAACTAATGAAAAACTGTTTTTT.

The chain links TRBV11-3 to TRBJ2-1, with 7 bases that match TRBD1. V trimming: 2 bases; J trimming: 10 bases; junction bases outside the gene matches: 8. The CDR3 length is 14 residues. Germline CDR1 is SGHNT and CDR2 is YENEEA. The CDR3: CASSLQGGNREQFF. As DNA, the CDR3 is TGTGCCAGCAGCTTACAAGGGGGCAATCGGGAGCAGTTCTTC.

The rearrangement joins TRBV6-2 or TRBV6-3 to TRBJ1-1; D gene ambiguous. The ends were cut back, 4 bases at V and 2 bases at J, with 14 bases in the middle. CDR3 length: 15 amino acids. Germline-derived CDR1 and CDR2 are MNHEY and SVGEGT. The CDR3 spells CASSSRSRGNTEAFF. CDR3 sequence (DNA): TGTGCCAGCAGTTCCCGGAGTCGGGGTAACACTGAAGCTTTCTTT.

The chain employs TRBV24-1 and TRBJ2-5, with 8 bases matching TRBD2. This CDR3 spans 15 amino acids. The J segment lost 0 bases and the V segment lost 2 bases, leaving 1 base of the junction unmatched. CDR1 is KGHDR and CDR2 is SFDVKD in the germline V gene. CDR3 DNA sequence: TGTGCCACCAGTGATTCACTAGCGGACCAAGAGACCCAGTACTTC. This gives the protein CATSDSLADQETQYF.